The sample holds one count of the clone carrying this TCR beta chain. Germline V gene lookup returns CDR1 SGHKS and CDR2 YYEKEE (reference sequence). After removal of 4 bases from V and 0 bases from J, the junction contained 9 bases not matched to a gene. The CDR3 extends over 19 amino acids. Participant ages covered roughly 18 to 89 years across about 22 US areas. Cohort assignment relied on participant-reported clinical history. The data are from a study of blood T cell repertoires in COVID-19. The wider study: Acute and convalescent COVID-19 specimens originated in the United States, Italy and Spain.

Original handling: Cell counts per sample came from amplifying reference gene primers. Sequenced by immunoSEQ multiplex PCR; TCRdb stores in-frame clones only, minus some. D and trimming were read from the DNA, whereas the V and J calls and clone size are those reported in that table. The profile shows about 280,000 clones, over 80% of them singletons. The chain employs TRBV5-5 and TRBJ2-6; 11 bases match TRBD1. Source material: PBMCs or T cells enriched from blood (not recorded which). This receptor was taken from a woman between 25 and 40 years old with acute COVID-19. CDR3 residues: CASSPIPGTGGSGANVLTF. DNA for the CDR3: TGTGCCAGCAGCCCGATTCCCGGGACAGGGGGCTCTGGGGCCAACGTCCTGACTTTC.